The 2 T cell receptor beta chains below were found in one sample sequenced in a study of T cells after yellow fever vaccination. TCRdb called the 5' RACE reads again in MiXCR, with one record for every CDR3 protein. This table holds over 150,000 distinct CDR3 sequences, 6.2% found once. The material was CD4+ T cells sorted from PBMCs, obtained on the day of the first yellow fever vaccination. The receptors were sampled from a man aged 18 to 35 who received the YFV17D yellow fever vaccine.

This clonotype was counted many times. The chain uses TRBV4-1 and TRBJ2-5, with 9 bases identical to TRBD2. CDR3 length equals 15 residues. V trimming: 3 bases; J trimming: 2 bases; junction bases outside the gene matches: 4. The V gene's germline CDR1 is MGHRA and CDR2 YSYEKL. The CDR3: CASSQGLAVQETQYF. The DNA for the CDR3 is TGCGCCAGCAGCCAGGGACTAGCCGTACAAGAGACCCAGTACTTC.

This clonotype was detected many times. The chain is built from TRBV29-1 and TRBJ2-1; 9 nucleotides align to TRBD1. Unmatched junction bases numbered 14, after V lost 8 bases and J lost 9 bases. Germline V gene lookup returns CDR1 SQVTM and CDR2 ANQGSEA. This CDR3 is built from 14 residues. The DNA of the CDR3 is TGCAGCACTTGGTTGACAGGGGGGAAGCGTGAGCAGTTCTTC. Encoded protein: CSTWLTGGKREQFF.